The 27 T cell receptor beta chains listed next were all sequenced from one sample in a study of graft-versus-host responses after intestinal transplantation. The method was immunoSEQ multiplex PCR; TCRdb's version includes in-frame clones alone and lacks a portion of them. In the table there are fewer than 95,000 clones, more than 85% of which are singletons. Their antigens remain unidentified. The sequenced sample was unstimulated CD8+ T cells sorted from spleen or lymph node cells, obtained before intestinal transplant. The origin of the receptors is a human donor who received an intestinal transplant.

The chain combines TRBV5-1 with TRBJ1-1, with D tentatively TRBD1 (6 bases). Germline CDR1 SGHRS, CDR2 YFSETQ. The CDR3 runs 12 residues. The V end lost 4 bases, the J end lost 7 bases, and 11 bases lay between the germline ends. The CDR3, as DNA: TGCGCCAGCAGCATTGACAGGCGTGAAGCTTTCTTT. It encodes CASSIDRREAFF. The whole variable domain, filled in from reference TRBV5-1 and TRBJ1-1, reads KAGVTQTPRYLIKTRGQQVTLSCSPISGHRSVSWYQQTPGQGLQFLFEYFSETQRNKGNFPGRFSGRQFSNSRSEMNVSTLELGDSALYLCASSIDRREAFFGQGTRLTVV.

The CDR3 region has the DNA TGTGCCAGCAGCCGTGGGCGGGGATGGGAGACCCAGTACTTC. Encoded protein: CASSRGRGWETQYF. The chain carries TRBV9 and TRBJ2-5; TRBD2 might be the D (6 bases). Germline CDR1 SGDLS, CDR2 YYNGEE. Trimming left V 4 bases short and J 5 bases short, with 15 bases between. The CDR3 consists of 14 residues.

The chain carries TRBV9 and TRBJ2-3; 7 bases fit TRBD2. V lost 3 bases, J lost 10 bases, and 8 bases stayed unmatched. The CDR3 loop spans 13 amino acids. Per germline, CDR1 SGDLS and CDR2 YYNGEE. The CDR3 loop is CASSATRTSAQYF. In DNA form, the CDR3 reads TGTGCCAGCAGCGCCACCCGGACTAGTGCGCAGTATTTT.

The rearrangement uses TRBV30 and TRBJ2-3; D may be TRBD1 (5 bases). From germline, CDR1 is GTSNPN and CDR2 SVGIG (reference sequence). V shed 3 bases and J shed 1 base, with 17 bases lying between them. The CDR3 has 16 residues. DNA of the CDR3: TGTGCCTGGAGAGTTCCCAGGGCAACTGGCACAGATACGCAGTATTTT. Protein product: CAWRVPRATGTDTQYF.

V and J are TRBV4-3 and TRBJ1-1, with D unclear. This CDR3 spans 15 amino acids. Germline V gene sequence: CDR1 LGHNA, CDR2 YSLEER. Trimming removed 2 bases from V and 5 bases from J, with 15 bases in between. CDR3 in amino acids: CASSQTGVRKTEAFF. The CDR3 DNA sequence: TGCGCCAGCAGCCAAACGGGTGTTCGGAAGACTGAAGCTTTCTTT.

The V gene is TRBV14, the J gene TRBJ1-2, with D possibly matching TRBD1 (6 bases). V dropped 2 bases and J dropped 5 bases, with 15 bases sitting between them. The CDR3 length is 15 residues. From germline, CDR1 is SGHDN and CDR2 FVKESK. CDR3: CASSQLQTGVYGYTF. DNA of the CDR3: TGTGCCAGCAGCCAACTTCAGACAGGCGTTTATGGCTACACCTTC.

V usage is TRBV15 and J usage is TRBJ2-1, with 8 bases identical to TRBD2. V trimming: 1 base; J trimming: 6 bases; junction bases outside the gene matches: 14. Germline lookup yields CDR1 LNHNV and CDR2 YYDKDF (reference sequence). The CDR3 contains 18 residues. The CDR3 sequence: CATSRAGTRLSFLNEQFF. The CDR3 DNA reads TGTGCCACCAGCAGAGCCGGGACTAGGCTATCGTTTCTCAATGAGCAGTTCTTC.

The chain is built from TRBV5-6 and TRBJ2-5, with 8 bases fitting TRBD2. There are 16 residues in the CDR3. Germline CDR1 SGHDT, CDR2 YYEEEE. V shed 0 bases, J shed 4 bases, and the junction held 8 bases outside the gene matches. The CDR3: CASSLVGSGVGETQYF. The CDR3, as DNA: TGTGCCAGCAGCTTGGTGGGTAGCGGGGTGGGAGAGACCCAGTACTTC. The full variable domain, rest sourced from reference TRBV5-6 and TRBJ2-5, is DAGVTQSPTHLIKTRGQQVTLRCSPKSGHDTVSWYQQALGQGPQFIFQYYEEEERQRGNFPDRFSGHQFPNYSSELNVNALLLGDSALYLCASSLVGSGVGETQYFGPGTRLLVL.

This clone has a single count. At one boundary the junction diverges from the germline segment, which might be a read error. The V gene is TRBV30, the J gene TRBJ1-1; D remains ambiguous. Germline CDR1 and CDR2: GTSNPN and SVGIG (reference sequence). The CDR3 has 11 amino acids. CDR3 DNA: TGTGGGGCCGCAGTGAACGCTGAAGCTTTCTTT. Protein sequence: CGAAVNAEAFF.

The J gene is TRBJ2-1, the V gene TRBV23-1; TRBD2 aligns across 7 bases. TRBV23-1 is an ORF, with its function uncertain. Germline trimming cut 11 bases from V and 10 bases from J; bases unmatched to any gene: 11. CDR3 length equals 12 residues. The CDR3 region is CAGRQRGGEQFF. The CDR3 DNA is TGCGCCGGGAGACAGCGGGGCGGGGAGCAGTTCTTC.

This clone was counted a single time. The gene calls are TRBV29-1 and TRBJ2-7, with 10 bases that match TRBD1. CDR3 size: 13 residues. Germline V gene sequence: CDR1 SQVTM, CDR2 ANQGSEA. Germline trimming cut 6 bases from V and 2 bases from J; bases unmatched to any gene: 4. CDR3 sequence (DNA): TGCAGCGTACGGGACAGGGGAACCTACGAGCAGTACTTC. This translates into CSVRDRGTYEQYF.

The V call is TRBV19, the J call TRBJ2-7; no firm D call. The CDR3 has 13 residues. The germline V and J ends were trimmed by 1 base and 1 base, with 5 bases remaining between them. The V gene's germline CDR1 is LNHDA and CDR2 SQIVND (reference sequence). CDR3 loop: CASSIADSYEQYF. The DNA of the CDR3 is TGTGCCAGTAGTATAGCAGATTCCTACGAGCAGTACTTC.

V and J are TRBV7-9 and TRBJ2-4; D ambiguous. Germline values: CDR1 SEHNR, CDR2 FQNEAQ (reference sequence). The CDR3 totals 13 residues. V was clipped by 5 bases and J by 8 bases, with 13 bases between them. CDR3 sequence (DNA): TGTGCCAGCAGCCAGACACCTTCCGACATTCAGTACTTC. Translating it yields CASSQTPSDIQYF.

This clone counts as medium-sized. V and J are TRBV7-9 and TRBJ1-2; perhaps TRBD1 as D (5 bases). V dropped 8 bases and J dropped 2 bases, with 12 bases sitting between them. The CDR3 spans 13 residues. Germline V gene data show CDR1 as SEHNR and CDR2 as FQNEAQ (reference sequence). This CDR3 is CASSAQGNYGYTF. The CDR3 coding sequence is TGTGCCAGCTCCGCTCAGGGCAACTATGGCTACACCTTC.

This chain links TRBV5-4 with TRBJ2-1; no reliable D call. Trimming left V 2 bases short and J 7 bases short, with 7 bases between. Germline CDR1 SGHNT, CDR2 YYREEE (reference sequence). The CDR3 totals 12 residues. The CDR3 DNA reads TGTGCCAGCAGCTTTGTCGGGAATGAGCAGTTCTTC. Protein: CASSFVGNEQFF.

This chain joins TRBV19 and TRBJ1-2, with D possibly matching TRBD1 (6 bases). CDR3 size: 17 residues. V gave up 5 bases and J gave up 1 base, with 20 bases separating them. CDR1 LNHDA and CDR2 SQIVND come from the germline V gene (reference sequence). CDR3 in DNA: TGTGCCAGTAGTGCTCGGACAGATACTGGGGATAACTATGGCTACACCTTC. Translated: CASSARTDTGDNYGYTF.

The CDR3 protein is CASSQDESRGSYEQYF. CDR3 sequence (DNA): TGCGCCAGCAGCCAAGACGAATCAAGGGGATCCTACGAGCAGTACTTC. The chain is built from TRBV4-1 and TRBJ2-7; D possibly corresponds to TRBD1 (5 bases). This CDR3 is built from 16 residues. The V end was cut by 0 bases, the J end by 1 base, with 13 bases between. Germline values: CDR1 MGHRA, CDR2 YSYEKL.

V is TRBV10-3 and J is TRBJ2-3, with TRBD2 identical over 8 bases. Germline V gene sequence: CDR1 ENHRY, CDR2 SYGVKD. V dropped 0 bases and J dropped 4; count of bases not matched to a gene: 9. CDR3 length equals 17 residues. The CDR3 loop reads CAISESRLAGPADTQYF. The CDR3 DNA is TGTGCCATCAGTGAGTCGAGGCTAGCGGGCCCTGCAGATACGCAGTATTTT.

The chain is built from TRBV2 and TRBJ1-1; the D gene is possibly TRBD1 (5 bases). This CDR3 has 12 amino acids. V lost 6 bases to trimming and J lost 4 bases, with 9 bases between them. Germline CDR1 is SNHLY and CDR2 is FYNNEI. The CDR3 loop reads CASRGPGTEAFF. The CDR3 nucleotides read TGTGCCAGCAGGGGGCCCGGCACTGAAGCTTTCTTT.

The chain combines TRBV10-3 with TRBJ1-2; weak D call: TRBD1 (5 bases). Trimming took 3 bases from V and 4 from J, leaving 12 bases between them. The germline V gene encodes CDR1 ENHRY and CDR2 SYGVKD. CDR3 size: 14 residues. The CDR3: CAISEKTEIYGYTF. The CDR3 bases are TGTGCCATCAGTGAAAAGACAGAGATCTATGGCTACACCTTC.

The V call is TRBV7-6, the J call TRBJ1-5, with D possibly TRBD1 on 5 matching bases. Deletions cut 5 bases from V and 2 bases from J, with 13 bases between. The CDR3 totals 15 residues. The germline gives CDR1 SGHVS, CDR2 FNYEAQ. CDR3 in DNA: TGTGCCAGCAGCGAGTCAGGGAATGGCAATCAGCCCCAGCATTTT. Its translation: CASSESGNGNQPQHF.

This chain connects TRBV11-2 to TRBJ1-3, with D possibly matching TRBD1 (5 bases). The CDR3 contains 15 residues. CDR1 is SGHAT and CDR2 is FQNNGV in the germline V gene. V lost 5 bases and J lost 4, with 15 bases in between. The CDR3 protein is CASSLWGEAGNTIYF. The CDR3 DNA follows: TGTGCCAGCAGCCTCTGGGGGGAGGCGGGAAACACCATATATTTT. The full variable domain, completed using reference TRBV11-2 and TRBJ1-3, is EAGVAQSPRYKIIEKRQSVAFWCNPISGHATLYWYQQILGQGPKLLIQFQNNGVVDDSQLPKDRFSAERLKGVDSTLKIQPAKLEDSAVYLCASSLWGEAGNTIYFGEGSWLTVV.

The chain links TRBV13 to TRBJ2-7; perhaps TRBD2 as D (6 bases). This CDR3 spans 14 amino acids. V was pared by 3 bases and J by 3 bases, with 12 bases between. Germline V gene sequence: CDR1 PRHDT, CDR2 FYEKMQ (reference sequence). The CDR3, as DNA: TGTGCCAGCAGCTTTTGGTCAGCGGGCTACGAGCAGTACTTC. Translation gives CASSFWSAGYEQYF.

A single count supports this clone. V and J are TRBV29-1 and TRBJ2-1, with D perhaps matching TRBD2 (6 bases). The CDR3 is 16 residues long. Germline loops: CDR1 SQVTM, CDR2 ANQGSEA. Deletions cut 0 bases from V and 0 bases from J, with 12 bases between. Here the CDR3 reads CSVEDLRGISYNEQFF. CDR3 DNA sequence: TGCAGCGTTGAAGATCTTCGGGGGATCTCCTACAATGAGCAGTTCTTC.

The V call is TRBV30, the J call TRBJ1-2, with TRBD1 matching 7 bases. Germline CDR1 reads GTSNPN; CDR2 reads SVGIG (reference sequence). Trimming took 2 bases from V and 8 from J; bases not matched to a gene: 8. The CDR3 runs 13 residues. The CDR3, as DNA: TGTGCCTGGAGTCAAGCACAGGGGTCCGGCTACACCTTC. Its translation is CAWSQAQGSGYTF. Full variable domain (rest looked up from reference TRBV30 and TRBJ1-2): SQTIHQWPATLVQPVGSPLSLECTVEGTSNPNLYWYRQAAGRGLQLLFYSVGIGQISSEVPQNLSASRPQDRQFILSSKKLLLSDSGFYLCAWSQAQGSGYTFGSGTRLTVV.

The CDR3 loop is CASSLTTGDNSPLHF. As DNA, the CDR3 is TGCGCCAGCAGCCTGACGACAGGGGATAATTCACCCCTCCACTTT. V and J are TRBV4-3 and TRBJ1-6; 8 bases agree with TRBD1. Germline loops: CDR1 LGHNA, CDR2 YSLEER. This CDR3 region has 15 residues. The ends lost 4 bases at V and 5 bases at J; junction bases unmatched: 4.

V usage is TRBV27 and J usage is TRBJ1-6, with D unresolved. Trimming removed 6 bases from V and 3 bases from J, with 12 bases in between. The CDR3 extends over 15 amino acids. The germline V gene encodes CDR1 MNHEY and CDR2 SMNVEV (reference sequence). Here the CDR3 reads CASSTAAFYNSPLHF. CDR3 DNA sequence: TGTGCCAGCAGCACGGCGGCCTTCTATAATTCACCCCTCCACTTT.